This TCR beta chain comes out of a study of healthy donors' naive CD4 and CD8 T cells. Study findings and constraints: CDR3 charge plus V and J genes appeared to account for about 13% of CD4/CD8 variance.

This clonotype has a handful of counts. No antigen is known for it. A linear amplification protocol produced the TCR libraries from 400 to 550 ng of total RNA. TCRdb re-called the reads with MiXCR, one entry per CDR3 protein. The sample lists about 180,000 distinct CDR3 sequences; about 70% were seen once. The germline CDR1 and CDR2 sequences are LNHDA and SQIVND (reference sequence). The CDR3 loop spans 15 amino acids. Losses at the gene ends were 5 bases for V and 4 bases for J; bases not matched to a gene: 10. The origin of this receptor is a pool of human donors in good health; the sample pools cells from several healthy donors. Specimen: naive CD4+ and CD8+ T cells sorted from blood, pooled from several donors. J is TRBJ1-1 and V is TRBV19; 7 nucleotides match TRBD1. The CDR3: CASSYRQGPLTEAFF. Here the CDR3 DNA reads TGTGCCAGTAGTTACCGACAGGGTCCTCTCACTGAAGCTTTCTTT.